This T cell receptor beta chain is drawn from a study of identical twins. The length of the CDR3 is 16 residues. The V gene's germline CDR1 is SGDLS and CDR2 YYNGEE. V was pared by 4 bases and J by 1 base, with 14 bases between. TCRdb redid the calling of the 5' RACE reads with MiXCR, one entry per CDR3 protein. The sample has roughly 1.6 million distinct CDR3 sequences, around 29% seen once. This clonotype has only one observation. The chain carries TRBV9 and TRBJ2-2; no reliable D call. The specimen was cord blood. This TCR came from a newborn girl in good health. The CDR3 DNA follows: TGTGCCAGCAGCTTCATGGCGGAGAAGAACACCGGGGAGCTGTTTTTT. Translated: CASSFMAEKNTGELFF.